This T cell receptor (beta chain) was observed in a study of OX40 agonist ivuxolimab in advanced cancers. For context, the study as a whole: Ivuxolimab, which targeted the costimulatory receptor OX40 (CD134), was an agonistic, fully human IgG2 monoclonal antibody. Intravenous ivuxolimab was administered to patients every 2 weeks at six dose levels: 0.01, 0.1, 0.3, 1.5, 3 and 10 mg/kg. Of the roughly 51 dose-escalation patients, hepatocellular carcinoma was present in around 19, melanoma in around 15, renal cell carcinoma in 9 and head and neck cancer in 9. In the dose-escalation cohort, around four fifths of patients were male, and the mean age was roughly 60 years with a range of 23 to 79. Patients were allowed to have had prior anti-PD-1, anti-PD-L1 or anti-CTLA-4 therapy, and 30% to 40% of the dose-escalation patients had previously received checkpoint inhibitors. Partial responses were achieved by three dose-escalation patients, of whom one had hepatocellular carcinoma and two had cutaneous melanoma. The point of sequencing TCRbeta in the periphery was to test whether ivuxolimab changed TCR sequence diversity and drove clonal T-cell expansion. The paper covers the monotherapy dose-escalation part of the phase I ivuxolimab trial, which included N = 52 patients. Study-level results and caveats: The antigen specificity of the clonally expanded peripheral T cells was not determined. Low levels of normalized T-cell clonal expansion were also seen in some patients who did not respond. After ivuxolimab, more expanded clones were found on average in CD8+ T cells than in CD4+ T cells. In the 0.1-3.0 mg/kg groups, partial responders were among the patients with the lowest normalized peripheral clonal expansion, particularly in CD8+ T cells. At doses of 0.1 to 3.0 mg/kg, clonal expansion of both CD4+ and CD8+ T cells in blood was seen between baseline and week 6.

From the germline V gene (reference sequence), CDR1 is GTSNPN and CDR2 is SVGIG. Relative to germline, V is 5 bases shorter and J is 12 bases shorter, with 17 bases between their ends. Its CDR3 holds 12 amino acids, cysteine through phenylalanine. Just the 36-base CDR3 DNA is kept, in frame starting at base 1. Notes on this clone: No antigen is known for it. Base quality data are lacking; no much larger clone is found one base away.

For sequencing of the TCRbeta CDR3 region, genomic DNA was extracted from the sorted cells. The immunoSEQ Assay was used to sequence the TCRbeta CDR3 regions. Entries here come from immuneACCESS through TCRdb and include only in-frame sequences with V and J called. Some clones fail to appear in such tables; in the studies checked, an unresolved V gene covers under half of the shortfall, and the cause of the remainder is unknown. The sample table records 20,000 to 30,000 clones; about 87% of these occur just once. Jointly, the top ten make up around 29% of the sample. The trial excluded patients who had a history of autoimmune disease or who were on systemic immunosuppression. In every dose cohort, peripheral blood was drawn for TCR sequencing at baseline, cycle 4 day 1, and cycle 7 day 1. Samples came from an open-label, multicenter, first-in-human phase I dose-escalation trial of ivuxolimab. Adults with locally advanced or metastatic head and neck squamous cell, hepatocellular, melanoma or renal cell carcinoma were enrolled in the trial. Before TCR sequencing, CD4+ and CD8+ T cells were separately sorted from peripheral blood.

The specimen was CD4+ or CD8+ T cells sorted from blood, collected in a trial of the OX40 agonist ivuxolimab. The sequence came from an adult with an advanced solid tumor such as melanoma, head and neck, liver or kidney cancer. The chain was built from TRBV30 and TRBJ2-1; the D region possibly corresponds to TRBD1 (6 bases align). The CDR3 region reads CAWAKNRDGQFF. At the DNA level, the sequence is TGTGCCTGGGCTAAAAACAGGGACGGGCAGTTCTTC.